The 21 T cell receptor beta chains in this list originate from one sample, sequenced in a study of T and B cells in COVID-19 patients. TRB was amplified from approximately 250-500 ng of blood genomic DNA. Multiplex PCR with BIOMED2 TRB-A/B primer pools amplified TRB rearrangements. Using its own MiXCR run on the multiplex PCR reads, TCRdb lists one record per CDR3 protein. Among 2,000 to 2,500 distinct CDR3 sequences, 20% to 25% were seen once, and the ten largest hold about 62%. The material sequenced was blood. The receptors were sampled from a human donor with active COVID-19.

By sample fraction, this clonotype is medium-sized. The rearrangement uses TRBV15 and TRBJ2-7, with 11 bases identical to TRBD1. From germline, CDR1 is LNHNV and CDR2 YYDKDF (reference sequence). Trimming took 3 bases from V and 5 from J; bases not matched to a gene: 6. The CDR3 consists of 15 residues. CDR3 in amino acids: CATSRDRGPGHEQYF. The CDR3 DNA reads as TGTGCCACCAGCAGGGACAGGGGGCCGGGCCACGAGCAGTACTTC.

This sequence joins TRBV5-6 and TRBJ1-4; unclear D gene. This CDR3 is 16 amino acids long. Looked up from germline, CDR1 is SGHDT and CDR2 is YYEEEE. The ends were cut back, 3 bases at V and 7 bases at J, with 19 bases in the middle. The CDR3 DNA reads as TGTGCCAGCAGCTCCCCCTTTGGGGTCCAGATTGAAAAACTGTTTTTT. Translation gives CASSSPFGVQIEKLFF.

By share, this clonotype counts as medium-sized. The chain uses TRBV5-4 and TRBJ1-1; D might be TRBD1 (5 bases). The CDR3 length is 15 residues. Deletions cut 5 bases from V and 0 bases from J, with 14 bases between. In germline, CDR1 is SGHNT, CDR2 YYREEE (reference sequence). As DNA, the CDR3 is TGTGCCAGCAGTGGGGACGGAGTGATGAACACTGAAGCTTTCTTT. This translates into CASSGDGVMNTEAFF.

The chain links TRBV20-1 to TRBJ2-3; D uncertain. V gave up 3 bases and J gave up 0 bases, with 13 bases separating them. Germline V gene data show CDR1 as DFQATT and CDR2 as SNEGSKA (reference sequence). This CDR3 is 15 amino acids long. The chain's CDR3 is CSARSYSRSTDTQYF. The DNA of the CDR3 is TGCAGTGCTAGGTCTTACTCCCGAAGCACAGATACGCAGTATTTT.

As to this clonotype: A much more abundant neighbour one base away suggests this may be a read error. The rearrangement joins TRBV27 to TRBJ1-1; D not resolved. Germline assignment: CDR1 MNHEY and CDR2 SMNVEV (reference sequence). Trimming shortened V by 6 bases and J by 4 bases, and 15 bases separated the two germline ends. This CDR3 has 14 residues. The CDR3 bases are TGTGCCAGCAGAGACGCTGGTTCGAGCACTGAAGCTTTCTTT. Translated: CASRDAGSSTEAFF.

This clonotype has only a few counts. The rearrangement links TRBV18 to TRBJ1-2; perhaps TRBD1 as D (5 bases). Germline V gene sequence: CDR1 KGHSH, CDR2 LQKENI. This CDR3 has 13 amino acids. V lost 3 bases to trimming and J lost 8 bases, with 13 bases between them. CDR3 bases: TGTGCCAGCTCACCCCAGGGAATGGGAGGCTACACCTTC. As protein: CASSPQGMGGYTF.

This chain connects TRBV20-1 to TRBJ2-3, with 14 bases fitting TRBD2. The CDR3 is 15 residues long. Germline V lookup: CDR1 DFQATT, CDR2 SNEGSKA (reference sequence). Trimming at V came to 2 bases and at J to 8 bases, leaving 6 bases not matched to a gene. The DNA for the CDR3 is TGCAGTGCTAGATCCGGACTAGCGGGAGGTGGTACGCAGTATTTT. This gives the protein CSARSGLAGGGTQYF.

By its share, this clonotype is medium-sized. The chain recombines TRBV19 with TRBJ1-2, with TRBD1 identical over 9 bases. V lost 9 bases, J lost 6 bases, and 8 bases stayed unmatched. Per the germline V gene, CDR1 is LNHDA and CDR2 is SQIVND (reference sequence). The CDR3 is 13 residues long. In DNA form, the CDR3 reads TGTGCCAGCCGGACAGGGGAAAGGAATGGCTACACCTTC. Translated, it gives CASRTGERNGYTF.

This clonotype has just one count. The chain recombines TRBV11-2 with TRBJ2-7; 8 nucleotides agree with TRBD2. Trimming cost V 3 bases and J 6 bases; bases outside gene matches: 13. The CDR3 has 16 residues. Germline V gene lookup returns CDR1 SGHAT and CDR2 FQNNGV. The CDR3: CASSLHTAGGSVEQYF. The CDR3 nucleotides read TGTGCCAGCAGCTTGCACACCGCGGGGGGTTCGGTCGAGCAGTACTTC.

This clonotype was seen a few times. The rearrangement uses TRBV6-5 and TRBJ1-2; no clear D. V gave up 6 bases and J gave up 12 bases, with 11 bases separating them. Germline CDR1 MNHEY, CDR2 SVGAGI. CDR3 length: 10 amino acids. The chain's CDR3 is CASRAGVDTF. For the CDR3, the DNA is TGTGCCAGCAGGGCGGGAGTAGACACCTTC.

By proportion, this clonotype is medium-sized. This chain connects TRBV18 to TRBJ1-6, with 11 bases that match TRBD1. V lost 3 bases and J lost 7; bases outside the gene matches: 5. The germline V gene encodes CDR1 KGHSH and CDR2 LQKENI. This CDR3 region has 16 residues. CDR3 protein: CASSPVGQGANSPLHF. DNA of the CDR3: TGTGCCAGCTCACCCGTCGGACAGGGGGCGAATTCACCCCTCCACTTT.

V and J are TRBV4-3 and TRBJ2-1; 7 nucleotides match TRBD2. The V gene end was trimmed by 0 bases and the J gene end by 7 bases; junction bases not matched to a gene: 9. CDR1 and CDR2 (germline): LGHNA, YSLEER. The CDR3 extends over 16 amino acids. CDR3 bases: TGCGCCAGCAGCCAAGAATTCACGGGGACTAAAAATGAGCAGTTCTTC. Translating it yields CASSQEFTGTKNEQFF.

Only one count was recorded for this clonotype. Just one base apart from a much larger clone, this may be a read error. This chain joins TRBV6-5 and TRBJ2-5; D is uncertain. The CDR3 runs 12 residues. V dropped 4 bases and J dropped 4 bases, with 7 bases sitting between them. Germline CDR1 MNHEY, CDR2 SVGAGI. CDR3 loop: CASSLSGETQYF. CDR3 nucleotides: TGTGCCAGCAGTTTATCGGGAGAGACCCAGTACTTC.

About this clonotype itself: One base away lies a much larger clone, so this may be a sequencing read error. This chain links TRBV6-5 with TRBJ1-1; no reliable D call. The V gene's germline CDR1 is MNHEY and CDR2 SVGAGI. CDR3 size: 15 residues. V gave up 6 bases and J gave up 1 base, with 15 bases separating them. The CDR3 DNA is TGTGCCAGCAGATGGTACCAAAGGGCGAACACTGAAGCTTTCTTT. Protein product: CASRWYQRANTEAFF.

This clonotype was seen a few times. As DNA, the CDR3 is TGTGCCAGCAGTATCCCAAGCCCGGGGCTCTACGAGCAGTACTTC. Its translation is CASSIPSPGLYEQYF. This chain links TRBV6-2 or TRBV6-3 with TRBJ2-7, with D possibly called TRBD1 or TRBD2 (5 bases each). V lost 5 bases, J lost 3 bases, and 17 bases lay in between. Per germline, CDR1 MNHEY and CDR2 SVGEGT. This CDR3 has 15 amino acids.

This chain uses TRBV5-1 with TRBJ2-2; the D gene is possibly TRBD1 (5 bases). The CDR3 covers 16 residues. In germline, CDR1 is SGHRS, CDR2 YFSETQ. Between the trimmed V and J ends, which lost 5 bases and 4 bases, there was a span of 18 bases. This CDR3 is CASSEKPSGATGELFF. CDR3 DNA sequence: TGCGCCAGCAGTGAAAAACCCAGTGGGGCCACCGGGGAGCTGTTTTTT.

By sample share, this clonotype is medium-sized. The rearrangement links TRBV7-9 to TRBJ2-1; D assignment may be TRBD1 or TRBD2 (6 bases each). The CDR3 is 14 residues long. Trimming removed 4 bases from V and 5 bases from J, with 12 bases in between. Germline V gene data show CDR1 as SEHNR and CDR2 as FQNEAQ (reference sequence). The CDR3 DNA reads TGTGCCAGCAGCTCCGGGGGCAGGGACAATGAGCAGTTCTTC. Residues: CASSSGGRDNEQFF.

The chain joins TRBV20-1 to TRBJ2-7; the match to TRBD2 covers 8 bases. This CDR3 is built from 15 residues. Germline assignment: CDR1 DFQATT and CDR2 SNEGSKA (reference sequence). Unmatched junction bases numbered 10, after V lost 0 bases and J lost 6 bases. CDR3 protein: CSAREPSGSRVEQYF. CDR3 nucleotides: TGCAGTGCTAGAGAGCCCAGCGGGAGCCGGGTCGAGCAGTACTTC.

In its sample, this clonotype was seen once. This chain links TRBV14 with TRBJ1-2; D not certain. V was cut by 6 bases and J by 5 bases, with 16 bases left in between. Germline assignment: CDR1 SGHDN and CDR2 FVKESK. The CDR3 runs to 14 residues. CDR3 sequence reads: CASSFDWAEYGYTF. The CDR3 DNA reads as TGTGCCAGCAGTTTCGACTGGGCGGAGTATGGCTACACCTTC.

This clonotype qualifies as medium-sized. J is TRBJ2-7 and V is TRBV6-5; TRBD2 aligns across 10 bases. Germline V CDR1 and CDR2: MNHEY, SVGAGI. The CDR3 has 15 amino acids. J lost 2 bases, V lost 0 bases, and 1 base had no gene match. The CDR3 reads CASSYSLAGTYEQYF. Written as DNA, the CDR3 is TGTGCCAGCAGTTACTCACTAGCGGGAACCTACGAGCAGTACTTC.

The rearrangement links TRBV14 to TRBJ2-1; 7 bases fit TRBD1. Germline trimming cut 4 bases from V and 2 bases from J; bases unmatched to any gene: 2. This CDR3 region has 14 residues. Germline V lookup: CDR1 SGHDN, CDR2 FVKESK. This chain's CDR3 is CASSPDRAYNEQFF. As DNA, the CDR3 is TGTGCCAGCAGCCCTGACAGGGCCTACAATGAGCAGTTCTTC. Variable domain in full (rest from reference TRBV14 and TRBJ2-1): EAGVTQFPSHSVIEKGQTVTLRCDPISGHDNLYWYRRVMGKEIKFLLHFVKESKQDESGMPNNRFLAERTGGTYSTLKVQPAELEDSGVYFCASSPDRAYNEQFFGPGTRLTVL.